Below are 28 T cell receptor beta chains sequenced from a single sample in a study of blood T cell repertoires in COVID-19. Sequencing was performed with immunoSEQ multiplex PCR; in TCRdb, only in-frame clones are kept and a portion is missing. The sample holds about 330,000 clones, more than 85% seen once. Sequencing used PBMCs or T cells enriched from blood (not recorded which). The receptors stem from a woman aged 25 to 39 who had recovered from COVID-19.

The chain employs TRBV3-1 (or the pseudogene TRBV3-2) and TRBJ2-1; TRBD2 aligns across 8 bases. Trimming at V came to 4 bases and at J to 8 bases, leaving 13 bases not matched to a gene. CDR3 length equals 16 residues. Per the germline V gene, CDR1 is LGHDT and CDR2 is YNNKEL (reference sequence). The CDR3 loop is CASSPPFGTRVDEQFF. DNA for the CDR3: TGTGCCAGCAGCCCCCCCTTCGGGACTAGGGTGGATGAGCAGTTCTTC.

CDR3 protein: CASSLTTPGAGETQYF. The DNA for the CDR3 is TGTGCCAGCAGCCTAACGACCCCAGGGGCAGGGGAGACCCAGTACTTC. The V call is TRBV11-2, the J call TRBJ2-5; D perhaps matches TRBD1 (6 bases). Germline lookup yields CDR1 SGHAT and CDR2 FQNNGV. Trimming took off 5 bases at V and 5 bases at J, with 21 bases between the two ends. This CDR3 spans 16 amino acids.

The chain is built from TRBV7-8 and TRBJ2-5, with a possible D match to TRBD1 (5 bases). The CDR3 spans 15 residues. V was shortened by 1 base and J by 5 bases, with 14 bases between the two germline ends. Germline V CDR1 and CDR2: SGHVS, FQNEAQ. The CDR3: CASSLDRQGSETQYF. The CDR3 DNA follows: TGTGCCAGCAGCTTAGATCGGCAGGGAAGCGAGACCCAGTACTTC.

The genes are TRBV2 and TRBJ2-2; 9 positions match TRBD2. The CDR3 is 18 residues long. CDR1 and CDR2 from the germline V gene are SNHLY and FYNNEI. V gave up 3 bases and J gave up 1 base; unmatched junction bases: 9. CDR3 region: CASSDRRGGFLNTGELFF. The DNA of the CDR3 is TGTGCCAGCAGTGACCGGCGGGGGGGGTTCTTGAACACCGGGGAGCTGTTTTTT.

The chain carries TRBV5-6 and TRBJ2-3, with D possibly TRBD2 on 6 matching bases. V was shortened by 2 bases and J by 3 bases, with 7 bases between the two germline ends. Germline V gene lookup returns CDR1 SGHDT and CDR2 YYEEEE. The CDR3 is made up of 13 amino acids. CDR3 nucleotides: TGTGCCAGCAGCTTACTAGCAACAGATACGCAGTATTTT. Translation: CASSLLATDTQYF.

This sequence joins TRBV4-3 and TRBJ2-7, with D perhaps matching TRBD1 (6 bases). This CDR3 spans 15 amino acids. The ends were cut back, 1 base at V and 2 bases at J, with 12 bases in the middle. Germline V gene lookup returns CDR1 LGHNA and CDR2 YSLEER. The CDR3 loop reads CASSQAFTGPYEQYF. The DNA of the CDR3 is TGCGCCAGCAGCCAAGCTTTTACAGGGCCCTACGAGCAGTACTTC.

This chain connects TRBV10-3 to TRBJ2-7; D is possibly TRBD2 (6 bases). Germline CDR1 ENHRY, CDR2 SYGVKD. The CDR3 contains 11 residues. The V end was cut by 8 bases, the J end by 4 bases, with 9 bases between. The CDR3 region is CAIGGAYEQYF. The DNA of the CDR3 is TGTGCCATCGGCGGGGCTTACGAGCAGTACTTC.

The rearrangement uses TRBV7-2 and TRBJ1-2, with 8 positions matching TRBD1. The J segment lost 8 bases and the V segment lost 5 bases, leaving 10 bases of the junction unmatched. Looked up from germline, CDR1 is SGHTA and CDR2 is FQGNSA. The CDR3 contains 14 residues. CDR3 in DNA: TGTGCCAGCAGCGATGGCAGGGGGCCAAGGGGCTACACCTTC. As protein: CASSDGRGPRGYTF.

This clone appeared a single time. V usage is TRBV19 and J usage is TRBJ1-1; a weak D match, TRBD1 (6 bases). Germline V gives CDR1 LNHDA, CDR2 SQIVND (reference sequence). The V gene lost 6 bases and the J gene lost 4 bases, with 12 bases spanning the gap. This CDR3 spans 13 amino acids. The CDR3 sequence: CASRQGFPTEAFF. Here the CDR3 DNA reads TGTGCCAGTAGGCAGGGGTTCCCCACTGAAGCTTTCTTT.

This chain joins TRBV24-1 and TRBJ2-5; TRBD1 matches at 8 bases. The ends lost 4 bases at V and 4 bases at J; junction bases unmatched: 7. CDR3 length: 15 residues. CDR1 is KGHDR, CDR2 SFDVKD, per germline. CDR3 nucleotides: TGTGCCACCAGTGAGCCCCAGGGGGCTGGAGAGACCCAGTACTTC. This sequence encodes CATSEPQGAGETQYF.

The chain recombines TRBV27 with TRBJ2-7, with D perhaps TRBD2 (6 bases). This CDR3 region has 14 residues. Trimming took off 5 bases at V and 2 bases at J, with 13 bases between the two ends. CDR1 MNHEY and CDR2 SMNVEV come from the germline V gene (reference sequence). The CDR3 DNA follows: TGTGCCAGCAGTACCGGGACTGGAGCCTACGAGCAGTACTTC. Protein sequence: CASSTGTGAYEQYF.

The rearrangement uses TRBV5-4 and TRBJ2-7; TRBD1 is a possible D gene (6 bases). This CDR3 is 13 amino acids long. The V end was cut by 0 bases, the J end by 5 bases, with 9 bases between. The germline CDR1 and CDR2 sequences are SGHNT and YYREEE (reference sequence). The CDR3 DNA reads TGTGCCAGCAGCTTGGCAGGGGCCCACGAGCAGTACTTC. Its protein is CASSLAGAHEQYF. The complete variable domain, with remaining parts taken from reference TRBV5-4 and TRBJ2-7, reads ETGVTQSPTHLIKTRGQQVTLRCSSQSGHNTVSWYQQALGQGPQFIFQYYREEENGRGNFPPRFSGLQFPNYSSELNVNALELDDSALYLCASSLAGAHEQYFGPGTRLTVT.

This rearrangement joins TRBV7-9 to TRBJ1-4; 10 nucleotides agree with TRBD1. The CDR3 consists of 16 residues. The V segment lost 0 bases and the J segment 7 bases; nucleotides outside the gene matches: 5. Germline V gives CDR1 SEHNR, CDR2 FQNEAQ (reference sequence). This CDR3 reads CASSLAGDRGGEKLFF. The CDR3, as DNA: TGTGCCAGCAGCTTAGCGGGGGACAGGGGAGGTGAAAAACTGTTTTTT.

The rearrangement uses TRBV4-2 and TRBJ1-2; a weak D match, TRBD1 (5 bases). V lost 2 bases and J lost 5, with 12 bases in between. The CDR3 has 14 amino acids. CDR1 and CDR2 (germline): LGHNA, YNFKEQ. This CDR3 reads CASSQFDREYGYTF. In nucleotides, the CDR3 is TGTGCCAGCAGCCAATTCGACAGAGAGTATGGCTACACCTTC.

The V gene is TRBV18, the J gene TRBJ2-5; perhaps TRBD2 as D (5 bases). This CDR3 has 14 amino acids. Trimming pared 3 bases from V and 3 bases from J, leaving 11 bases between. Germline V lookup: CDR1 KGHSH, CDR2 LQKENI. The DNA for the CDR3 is TGTGCCAGCTCACCTCTCGGGAACGAAGAGACCCAGTACTTC. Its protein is CASSPLGNEETQYF.

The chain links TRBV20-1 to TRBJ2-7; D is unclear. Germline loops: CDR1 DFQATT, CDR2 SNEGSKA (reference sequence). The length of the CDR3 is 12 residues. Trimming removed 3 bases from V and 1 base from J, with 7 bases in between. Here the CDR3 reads CSASSVSYEQYF. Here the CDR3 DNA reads TGCAGTGCTAGTTCCGTATCCTACGAGCAGTACTTC.

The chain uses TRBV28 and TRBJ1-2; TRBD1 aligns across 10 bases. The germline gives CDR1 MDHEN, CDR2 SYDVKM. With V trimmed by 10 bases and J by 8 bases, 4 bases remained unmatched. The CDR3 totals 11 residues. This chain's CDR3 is CATRTGGGYTF. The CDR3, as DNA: TGTGCCACCCGGACAGGGGGAGGCTACACCTTC.

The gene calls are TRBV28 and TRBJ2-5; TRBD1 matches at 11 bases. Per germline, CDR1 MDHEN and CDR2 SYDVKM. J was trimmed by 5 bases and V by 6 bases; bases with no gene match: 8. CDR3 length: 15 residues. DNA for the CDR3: TGTGCCAGCAGCCCAGGACAGGGGGCGATGGAGACCCAGTACTTC. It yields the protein CASSPGQGAMETQYF.

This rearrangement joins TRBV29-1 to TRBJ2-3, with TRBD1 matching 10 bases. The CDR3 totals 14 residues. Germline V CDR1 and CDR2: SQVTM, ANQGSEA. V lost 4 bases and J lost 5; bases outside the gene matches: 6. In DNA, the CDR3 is TGCAGCGTTGCGGGGACAGGGGTCAGAGATACGCAGTATTTT. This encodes CSVAGTGVRDTQYF.

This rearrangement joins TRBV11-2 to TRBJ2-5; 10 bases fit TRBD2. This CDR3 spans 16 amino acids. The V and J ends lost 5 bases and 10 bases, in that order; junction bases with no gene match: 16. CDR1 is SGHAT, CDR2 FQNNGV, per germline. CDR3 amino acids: CASSHPSGGPRGGQYF. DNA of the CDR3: TGTGCCAGCAGCCACCCTAGCGGGGGCCCAAGGGGTGGCCAGTACTTC.

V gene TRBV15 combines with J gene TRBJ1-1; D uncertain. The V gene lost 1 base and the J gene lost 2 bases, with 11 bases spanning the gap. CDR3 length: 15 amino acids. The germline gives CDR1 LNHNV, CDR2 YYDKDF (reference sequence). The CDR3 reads CATSRGGKGNTEAFF. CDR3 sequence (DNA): TGTGCCACCAGCAGAGGAGGGAAAGGCAACACTGAAGCTTTCTTT.

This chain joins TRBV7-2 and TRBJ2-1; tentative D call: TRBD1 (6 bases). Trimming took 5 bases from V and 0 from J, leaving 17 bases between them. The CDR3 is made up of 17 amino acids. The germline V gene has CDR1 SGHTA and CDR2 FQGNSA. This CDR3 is CASSPSRGGSSYNEQFF. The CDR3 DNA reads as TGTGCCAGCAGCCCGTCCCGAGGGGGAAGCTCCTACAATGAGCAGTTCTTC.

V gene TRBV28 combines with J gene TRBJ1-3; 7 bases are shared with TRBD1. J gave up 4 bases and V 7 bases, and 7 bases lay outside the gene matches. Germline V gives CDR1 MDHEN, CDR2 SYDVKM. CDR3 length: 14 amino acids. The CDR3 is CASTPGGSGNTIYF. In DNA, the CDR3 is TGTGCCAGCACCCCAGGGGGTTCCGGAAACACCATATATTTT.

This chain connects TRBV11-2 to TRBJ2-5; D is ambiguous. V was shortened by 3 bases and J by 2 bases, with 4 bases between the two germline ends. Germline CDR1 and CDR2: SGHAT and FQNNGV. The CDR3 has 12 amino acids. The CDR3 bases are TGTGCCAGCAGCTTCCAGCAAGAGACCCAGTACTTC. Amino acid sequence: CASSFQQETQYF.

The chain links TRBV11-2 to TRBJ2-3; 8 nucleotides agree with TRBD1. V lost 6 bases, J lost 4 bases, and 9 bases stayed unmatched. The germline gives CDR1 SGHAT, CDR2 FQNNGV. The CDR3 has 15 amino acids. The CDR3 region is CASSDVTGGSDTQYF. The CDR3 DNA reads TGTGCCAGCAGTGATGTTACAGGGGGGTCAGATACGCAGTATTTT.

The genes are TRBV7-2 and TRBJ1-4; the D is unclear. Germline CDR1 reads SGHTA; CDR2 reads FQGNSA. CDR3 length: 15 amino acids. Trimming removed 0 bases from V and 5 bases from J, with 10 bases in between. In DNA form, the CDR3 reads TGTGCCAGCAGCTTAGCGCCGGGTGTAAATGAAAAACTGTTTTTT. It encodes CASSLAPGVNEKLFF.

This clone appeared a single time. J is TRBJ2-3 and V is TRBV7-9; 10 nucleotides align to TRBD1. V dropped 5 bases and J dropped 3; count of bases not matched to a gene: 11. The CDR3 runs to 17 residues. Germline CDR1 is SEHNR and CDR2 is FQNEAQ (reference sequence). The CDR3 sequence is CASSPIPGTGETDTQYF. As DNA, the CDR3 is TGTGCCAGCAGCCCAATACCCGGGACAGGGGAAACAGATACGCAGTATTTT.

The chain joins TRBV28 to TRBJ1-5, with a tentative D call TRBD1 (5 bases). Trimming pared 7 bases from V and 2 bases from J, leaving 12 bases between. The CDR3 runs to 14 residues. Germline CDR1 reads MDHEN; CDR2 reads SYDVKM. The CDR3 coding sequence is TGTGCCAGCACAGAGCAGGGCGGCAATCAGCCCCAGCATTTT. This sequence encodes CASTEQGGNQPQHF.